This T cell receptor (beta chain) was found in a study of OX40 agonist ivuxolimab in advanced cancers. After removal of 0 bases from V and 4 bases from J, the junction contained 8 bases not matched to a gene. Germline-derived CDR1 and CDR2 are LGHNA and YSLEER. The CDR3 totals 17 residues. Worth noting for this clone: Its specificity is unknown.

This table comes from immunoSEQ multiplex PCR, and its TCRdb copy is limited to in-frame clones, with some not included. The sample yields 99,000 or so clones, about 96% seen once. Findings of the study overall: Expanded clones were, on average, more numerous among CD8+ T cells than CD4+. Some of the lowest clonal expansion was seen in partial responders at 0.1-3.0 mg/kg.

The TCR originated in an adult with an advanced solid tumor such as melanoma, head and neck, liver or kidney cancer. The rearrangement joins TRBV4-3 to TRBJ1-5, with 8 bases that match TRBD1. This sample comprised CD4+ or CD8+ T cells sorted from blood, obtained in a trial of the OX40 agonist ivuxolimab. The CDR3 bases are TGCGCCAGCAGCCAAGACTGGACAGGGAGTGGTAATCAGCCCCAGCATTTT. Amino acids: CASSQDWTGSGNQPQHF.